The rows below give T cell receptor beta chains drawn from one sample of a study of blood T cells in healthy people across ages. Via MiXCR, TCRdb re-called the 5' RACE reads, giving one row per CDR3 protein. The sample contains over a million distinct CDR3 sequences, roughly 40% of which appear only once. Sequencing input: blood. The origin of the receptors is a woman aged 18-29 years in good health. CDR3s include the opening cysteine and the closing phenylalanine or tryptophan. The order of the fields is CDR3 DNA, CDR3 protein, J gene, V gene, D gene, clone size. A D gene is named only where the DNA matches it firmly. Expanded clones get a size class; other rows say once, few or many, or leave the size out.

CDR3 DNA: TGTGCCAGCAGCGTGCGGGGGGCACCTACAGATACGCAGTATTTT
CDR3 protein: CASSVRGAPTDTQYF
J gene: TRBJ2-3
V gene: TRBV9
D gene: TRBD2
clone size: few

CDR3 DNA: TGTGCCAGCGCAGGGCTAGCGGGGCCAGATACGCAGTATTTT
CDR3 protein: CASAGLAGPDTQYF
J gene: TRBJ2-3
V gene: TRBV2
D gene: TRBD2
clone size: -

CDR3 DNA: TGTGCCGGCGTAGTAACAGGGGGTAACACTGAAGCTTTCTTT
CDR3 protein: CAGVVTGGNTEAFF
J gene: TRBJ1-1
V gene: TRBV27
D gene: TRBD1
clone size: -

CDR3 DNA: TGTGCCAGCAACCCGGAGCGGGGACGCACAGATACGCAGTATTTT
CDR3 protein: CASNPERGRTDTQYF
J gene: TRBJ2-3
V gene: TRBV12-3/TRBV12-4
D gene: TRBD2
clone size: few

CDR3 DNA: TGCGCCAGCAGCCAAGAATTCCGAAGTTGGGGAACCGGGGAGCTGTTTTTT
CDR3 protein: CASSQEFRSWGTGELFF
J gene: TRBJ2-2
V gene: TRBV4-1
D gene: -
clone size: -

CDR3 DNA: TGTGCCACCTGGCGACAGGGGAACGCGGCTTTCTTT
CDR3 protein: CATWRQGNAAFF
J gene: TRBJ1-1
V gene: TRBV27
D gene: TRBD1
clone size: -

CDR3 DNA: TGCAGTGCTAGAGACATTAGCGGGACCGGGGAGCTGTTTTTT
CDR3 protein: CSARDISGTGELFF
J gene: TRBJ2-2
V gene: TRBV20-1
D gene: TRBD2
clone size: few

CDR3 DNA: TGCAGTGCTAGAAGGGTACTAGCGGACCCCACAGATACGCAGTATTTT
CDR3 protein: CSARRVLADPTDTQYF
J gene: TRBJ2-3
V gene: TRBV20-1
D gene: TRBD2
clone size: -

CDR3 DNA: TGTGCCAGCACCCATAGAGGGGGTCGGCAAGAGACCCAGTACTTC
CDR3 protein: CASTHRGGRQETQYF
J gene: TRBJ2-5
V gene: TRBV12-3/TRBV12-4
D gene: -
clone size: -

CDR3 DNA: TGTGCCAGCAGTTTACGGGGGGGACAGGGAACCTACGAGCAGTACTTC
CDR3 protein: CASSLRGGQGTYEQYF
J gene: TRBJ2-7
V gene: TRBV27
D gene: -
clone size: once

CDR3 DNA: TGTGCCTGGAGTGGGGGCCTCAATCAGCCCCAGCATTTT
CDR3 protein: CAWSGGLNQPQHF
J gene: TRBJ1-5
V gene: TRBV30
D gene: -
clone size: -

CDR3 DNA: TGTGCCAGCATCGAAACATTCGGGGAGCTGTTTTTT
CDR3 protein: CASIETFGELFF
J gene: TRBJ2-2
V gene: TRBV7-2
D gene: -
clone size: -

CDR3 DNA: TGTGCCAGCACGCGGGGGGGCAATTTAGAGACCCAGTACTTC
CDR3 protein: CASTRGGNLETQYF
J gene: TRBJ2-5
V gene: TRBV28
D gene: TRBD2
clone size: few

CDR3 DNA: TGTGCCAGCAGTTTGGGGGGGCCCCTCCCTTTCTTT
CDR3 protein: CASSLGGPLPFF
J gene: TRBJ1-1
V gene: TRBV28
D gene: -
clone size: -

CDR3 DNA: TGTGCCAGCAGCCTTACTCCGAGCTCTGGAAACACCATATATTTT
CDR3 protein: CASSLTPSSGNTIYF
J gene: TRBJ1-3
V gene: TRBV4-2
D gene: -
clone size: -

CDR3 DNA: TGCGCCAGCAGCTTGGACAGCAACCCCCGGGCGGATACGCAGTATTTT
CDR3 protein: CASSLDSNPRADTQYF
J gene: TRBJ2-3
V gene: TRBV5-1
D gene: -
clone size: few

CDR3 DNA: TGCGCCAGCAGCGAACTGACAGGGGGCGTCTACGAGCAGTACTTC
CDR3 protein: CASSELTGGVYEQYF
J gene: TRBJ2-7
V gene: TRBV5-1
D gene: TRBD1
clone size: once

CDR3 DNA: TGTGCCAGCAGTCAGGCGAGGGCTAGCAATCAGCCCCAGCATTTT
CDR3 protein: CASSQARASNQPQHF
J gene: TRBJ1-5
V gene: TRBV28
D gene: -
clone size: few

CDR3 DNA: TGTGCCAGCAGCTTGGGATCAGGGTCAGATACGCAGTATTTT
CDR3 protein: CASSLGSGSDTQYF
J gene: TRBJ2-3
V gene: TRBV7-9
D gene: -
clone size: few

CDR3 DNA: TGCGCCAGCAGCTTGAGGATCCTGAGACCTACCGGGACTAGCGGATACGAGCAGTACTTC
CDR3 protein: CASSLRILRPTGTSGYEQYF
J gene: TRBJ2-7
V gene: TRBV5-1
D gene: TRBD2
clone size: -

CDR3 DNA: TGCGCCAGCACCGATACCTACGAGCAGTACTTC
CDR3 protein: CASTDTYEQYF
J gene: TRBJ2-7
V gene: TRBV6-1
D gene: -
clone size: -

CDR3 DNA: TGTGCCAGCAGCAAAGGCGGCGGCCTCTACGAGCAGTACTTC
CDR3 protein: CASSKGGGLYEQYF
J gene: TRBJ2-7
V gene: TRBV21-1
D gene: -
clone size: -

CDR3 DNA: TGTGCCAGCAGTGTGGGGTGCTATGGCTACACCTTC
CDR3 protein: CASSVGCYGYTF
J gene: TRBJ1-2
V gene: TRBV25-1
D gene: -
clone size: -

CDR3 DNA: TGTGCCAGCAGCACAGGGGCCAAGACAGAGACCCAGTACTTC
CDR3 protein: CASSTGAKTETQYF
J gene: TRBJ2-5
V gene: TRBV7-6
D gene: TRBD1
clone size: -

CDR3 DNA: TGCAGTGCCGGGCGGGGGGTACAGGAGACCCAGTACTTC
CDR3 protein: CSAGRGVQETQYF
J gene: TRBJ2-5
V gene: TRBV20-1
D gene: TRBD2
clone size: -

CDR3 DNA: TGCGCCAGCCGTGATTTCCTTCTGATCAACACTGAAGCTTTCTTT
CDR3 protein: CASRDFLLINTEAFF
J gene: TRBJ1-1
V gene: TRBV5-1
D gene: -
clone size: -

CDR3 DNA: TGCAGTACCAACGCATTCCCTCTGGCCTCCTCAGATACGCAGTATTTT
CDR3 protein: CSTNAFPLASSDTQYF
J gene: TRBJ2-3
V gene: TRBV20-1
D gene: -
clone size: many

CDR3 DNA: TGTGCCAGCAGCGGTGGGTGCCTCAATGAGCAGTTCTTC
CDR3 protein: CASSGGCLNEQFF
J gene: TRBJ2-1
V gene: TRBV2
D gene: -
clone size: -